This T cell receptor (beta chain) was recovered during a study of blood T cell repertoires in COVID-19. Across the whole study: The United States, Italy and Spain supplied acute and convalescent COVID-19 samples. T cells, B-cell-depleted T cells, or PBMCs supplied cDNA or gDNA.

V was trimmed by 7 bases and J by 4 bases, leaving 17 bases between them. Germline V gene lookup returns CDR1 LNHDA and CDR2 SQIVND (reference sequence). CDR3 length equals 15 residues. Original methodology: Reference gene primer amplification in the assay estimated nucleated cell counts. TCRdb's copy holds only in-frame clones and misses some; the assay was immunoSEQ multiplex PCR. That table supplies the V and J calls and clone size; D and trimming were determined from the DNA. The table lists approximately 290,000 clones, 80% to 85% of them singletons. The Seattle site enrolled patients during active infection and followed them longitudinally.

The sequence was obtained from a person aged 70 to 80 with COVID-19, enrolled during active disease. The chain recombines TRBV19 with TRBJ1-5; D perhaps matches TRBD1 (6 bases). Sequences were obtained from peripheral blood. The CDR3 DNA is TGTGCCAGTACCGCCGTTGGCAGGGGTAATCAGCCCCAGCATTTT. Translating it yields CASTAVGRGNQPQHF.